This T cell receptor (beta chain) was captured by sequencing in a study of blood T cells in healthy people across ages. V shed 0 bases and J shed 0 bases, with 6 bases lying between them. The CDR3 spans 15 residues. Germline-derived CDR1 and CDR2 are MNHEY and SVGAGI. There are many counts of this clonotype. A minimum of 6 micrograms of total RNA was extracted per sample. With a J-beta primer mix and a sample-barcoded 5' primer, a second PCR ran about 6 to 11 cycles. From the 5' RACE reads, TCRdb called clonotypes with MiXCR, one entry per CDR3 protein. In the table there are approximately 810,000 distinct CDR3 sequences, more than 25% of which are singletons.

This receptor was obtained from a woman older than 75 in good health. The sequenced sample was blood. The gene calls are TRBV6-5 and TRBJ1-5; D is undetermined. This chain's CDR3 is CASSYSKNSNQPQHF. The CDR3 DNA reads as TGTGCCAGCAGTTACTCAAAGAATAGCAATCAGCCCCAGCATTTT.